The 4 T cell receptor beta chains below were found in one sample sequenced in a study of shared clonotypes between healthy human individuals. Produced via immunoSEQ multiplex PCR; TCRdb's table is partial and in-frame only. The table lists roughly 2.1 million clones, about 92% of them singletons. Naive CD8 populations comprised CD45RO-negative cells positively selected for CCR7, excluding terminally differentiated effector memory CD45RA+ cells. Sequenced material: naive CD8+ T cells from PBMCs. The receptors stem from a man between 18 and 35 years old in good health. Some clones in this sample may be carry-over from other donors' samples.

CDR3 in amino acids: CASSIFGQGYGGTEAFF. The DNA for the CDR3 is TGTGCCAGTAGTATTTTTGGACAGGGGTATGGGGGCACTGAAGCTTTCTTT. V gene TRBV19 combines with J gene TRBJ1-1; 9 bases match TRBD1. Unmatched junction bases numbered 12, after V lost 3 bases and J lost 4 bases. This CDR3 has 17 amino acids. The germline CDR1 and CDR2 sequences are LNHDA and SQIVND (reference sequence).

The CDR3 DNA reads TGCGCCAGCAGCCAAGATCGGACGTCGACCGGGGAGCTGTTTTTT. As protein: CASSQDRTSTGELFF. The chain combines TRBV4-3 with TRBJ2-2; no definite D call. Germline V CDR1 and CDR2: LGHNA, YSLEER. The V and J ends lost 0 bases and 5 bases respectively, with 10 bases between them. This CDR3 spans 15 amino acids.

This clone was detected once. The chain carries TRBV2 and TRBJ2-2; no reliable D call. Trimming cost V 6 bases and J 3 bases, with 8 bases left between them. This CDR3 comprises 13 residues. Per germline, CDR1 SNHLY and CDR2 FYNNEI. CDR3 in amino acids: CASRSKYTGELFF. In nucleotides, the CDR3 is TGTGCCAGCAGATCAAAGTACACCGGGGAGCTGTTTTTT.

The chain has TRBV7-7 and TRBJ2-2; 13 bases are shared with TRBD2. Per the germline V gene, CDR1 is SSHAT and CDR2 is FNYEAQ (reference sequence). V trimming: 5 bases; J trimming: 5 bases; junction bases outside the gene matches: 8. CDR3 length: 17 residues. The CDR3 bases are TGTGCCAGCAGCCTAGACCGGACTAGCGGGAGTACCGGGGAGCTGTTTTTT. This codes for CASSLDRTSGSTGELFF.